What follows are 11 T cell receptor beta chains derived from one specimen sequenced in a study of T cells in Graves' hyperthyroidism and ophthalmopathy. Amplification of TCR beta CDR3 regions was performed using RNA transcripts as template. Researchers ran a first-round RT-PCR on the TCR CDR3 using the HTBI primer set. Each CDR3 protein is one row after TCRdb ran MiXCR on the multiplex PCR reads. The sample lists 250,000 to 300,000 distinct CDR3 sequences, approximately 14% occurring once. Material for sequencing was blood. The receptors derive from a woman in her fifties or sixties with Graves' hyperthyroidism that later progressed to Graves' ophthalmopathy.

This clonotype was found many times. The chain is built from TRBV9 and TRBJ2-7; 9 bases align to TRBD1. Germline assignment: CDR1 SGDLS and CDR2 YYNGEE. V lost 3 bases and J lost 9; bases outside the gene matches: 10. This CDR3 has 14 amino acids. The CDR3 DNA is TGTGCCAGCAGCGCCGGGACAGGGCCCCTGGGGCAGTACTTC. It encodes CASSAGTGPLGQYF.

This clonotype has at least ten counts. The rearrangement uses TRBV27 and TRBJ1-2; D gene uncertain. V lost 2 bases, J lost 3 bases, and 7 bases lay in between. The CDR3 covers 13 residues. Germline values: CDR1 MNHEY, CDR2 SMNVEV (reference sequence). CDR3 DNA: TGTGCCAGCAGTTTAAACGCCGACTATGGCTACACCTTC. Protein: CASSLNADYGYTF.

This clonotype was recorded once. The rearrangement joins TRBV7-3 to TRBJ2-1; the match to TRBD2 covers 7 bases. Germline V gene data show CDR1 as SGHTA and CDR2 as FQGTGA. The ends lost 5 bases at V and 9 bases at J; junction bases unmatched: 16. CDR3 length equals 16 residues. The CDR3 here is CASSPRTRQLEGEQFF. In nucleotides, the CDR3 is TGTGCCAGCAGCCCCCGGACTAGGCAGTTGGAGGGTGAGCAGTTCTTC.

This clonotype showed up many times. A read error may explain this, as a much larger clone is one base away. The rearrangement uses TRBV7-3 and TRBJ2-1; TRBD1 aligns across 8 bases. Per the germline V gene, CDR1 is SGHTA and CDR2 is FQGTGA. V trimming: 5 bases; J trimming: 9 bases; junction bases outside the gene matches: 9. This CDR3 is 14 amino acids long. The DNA of the CDR3 is TGTGCCAGCAGCCCCGGCAGGGGGCATACTGAGCAGTTCTTC. The encoded protein is CASSPGRGHTEQFF.

This clonotype was recorded many times. J is TRBJ2-7 and V is TRBV5-1, with 12 bases that match TRBD1. The CDR3 loop spans 14 amino acids. The ends lost 4 bases at V and 3 bases at J; junction bases unmatched: 2. Germline lookup yields CDR1 SGHRS and CDR2 YFSETQ. CDR3 bases: TGCGCCAGCAGCCGGGACAGGGGGCACTACGAGCAGTACTTC. Its translation: CASSRDRGHYEQYF. Full variable domain (outside the CDR3, taken from reference TRBV5-1 and TRBJ2-7): KAGVTQTPRYLIKTRGQQVTLSCSPISGHRSVSWYQQTPGQGLQFLFEYFSETQRNKGNFPGRFSGRQFSNSRSEMNVSTLELGDSALYLCASSRDRGHYEQYFGPGTRLTVT.

This clonotype was seen repeatedly, ten times or more. The chain links TRBV28 to TRBJ1-1; no clear D gene. The V and J ends lost 0 bases and 4 bases respectively, with 3 bases between them. The germline V gene has CDR1 MDHEN and CDR2 SYDVKM. This CDR3 is 12 amino acids long. In nucleotides, the CDR3 is TGTGCCAGCAGTTTATGGCGCACTGAAGCTTTCTTT. Protein product: CASSLWRTEAFF.

The chain is built from TRBV6-2 or TRBV6-3 and TRBJ1-4; D is unresolved. In germline, CDR1 is MNHEY, CDR2 SVGEGT. The CDR3 length is 14 residues. With 7 bases removed from V and 5 bases from J, the gap between germline ends came to 14 bases. In DNA, the CDR3 is TGTGCCAGCAAAGGACCCCTCCAGAATGAAAAACTGTTTTTT. This sequence encodes CASKGPLQNEKLFF.

The chain couples TRBV2 to TRBJ2-7; 8 nucleotides agree with TRBD2. Per the germline V gene, CDR1 is SNHLY and CDR2 is FYNNEI. The CDR3 length is 15 residues. The J segment lost 5 bases and the V segment lost 7 bases, leaving 13 bases of the junction unmatched. CDR3 sequence reads: CASTLGGTRVDEQYF. CDR3 DNA: TGTGCCAGCACCTTGGGGGGGACTAGGGTCGACGAGCAGTACTTC.

This clonotype occurred many times. The CDR3 is CASSTGQGTDTQYF. CDR3 DNA sequence: TGTGCCAGCAGTACTGGACAGGGGACAGATACGCAGTATTTT. The V call is TRBV28, the J call TRBJ2-3, with TRBD1 identical over 9 bases. The V and J ends lost 5 bases and 3 bases, in that order; junction bases with no gene match: 3. CDR3 length: 14 residues. The germline V gene encodes CDR1 MDHEN and CDR2 SYDVKM.

This chain connects TRBV14 to TRBJ2-7; 7 bases fit TRBD1. This CDR3 has 16 residues. Germline assignment: CDR1 SGHDN and CDR2 FVKESK. V shed 3 bases and J 3 bases; nucleotides not matched to a gene: 11. CDR3 protein: CASSHEQGIGGYEQYF. The CDR3 DNA reads as TGTGCCAGCAGCCATGAACAGGGGATTGGCGGCTACGAGCAGTACTTC.

The chain is built from TRBV6-5 and TRBJ2-1, with 13 bases fitting TRBD2. CDR3 length equals 16 residues. V dropped 4 bases and J dropped 6; count of bases not matched to a gene: 6. CDR1 MNHEY and CDR2 SVGAGI come from the germline V gene. CDR3 DNA: TGTGCCAGCAGTTTTTCCCGACTAGCGGGGGGCAATGAGCAGTTCTTC. It encodes CASSFSRLAGGNEQFF.